This T cell receptor beta chain was found in a study of identical twins. This CDR3 comprises 15 residues. V was trimmed by 4 bases and J by 3 bases, leaving 16 bases between them. CDR1 and CDR2 (germline): SQVTM, ANQGSEA. TCRdb reprocessed the 5' RACE reads with MiXCR, giving one entry per CDR3 protein. The sample contains some 690,000 distinct CDR3 sequences, around 20% of which appear only once. This clonotype was picked up a small number of times. These records were also assigned to another study, of T cells expressing NK-cell markers.

The sequenced material came from PBMCs. V usage is TRBV29-1 and J usage is TRBJ2-1; D is perhaps TRBD2 (5 bases). The clonotype was recovered from a woman aged 18-29 years in good health. CDR3 region: CSVAGLQNDYNEQFF. The DNA of the CDR3 is TGCAGCGTTGCCGGACTCCAAAATGACTACAATGAGCAGTTCTTC.